This T cell receptor (beta chain) comes out of a study of blood T cell repertoires in COVID-19. Study as a whole: Samples representing acute and convalescent COVID-19 were sourced from the United States, Italy and Spain. PBMCs, B-cell-depleted T cells, or T cells provided the cDNA or gDNA that made up the material.

This clone was recorded only once. The data were produced by immunoSEQ multiplex PCR, yet TCRdb's version contains in-frame clones alone and is incomplete. The table has 180,000 or so clones, around 79% seen once; the top ten hold 9.5% to 11%. V lost 3 bases to trimming and J lost 2 bases; unmatched junction nucleotides: 5. Germline values: CDR1 SNHLY, CDR2 FYNNEI. The CDR3 sequence is 16 residues long. The chain links TRBV2 to TRBJ2-1; 9 bases fit TRBD1. This receptor was obtained from a man aged 50 to 60 who had recovered from COVID-19. What was sequenced was PBMCs or T cells enriched from blood (not recorded which). CDR3 amino acids: CASSDVGTGTYNEQFF. CDR3 bases: TGTGCCAGCAGTGACGTTGGGACAGGGACCTACAATGAGCAGTTCTTC.